Listed here are 15 T cell receptor beta chains from one sample, sequenced in a study of CD8 T cells in Susac syndrome. RNA amounts of roughly 0.5 to 1 ug underwent reverse transcription with random hexamers. In TCRdb, the immunoSEQ multiplex PCR reads were re-called with MiXCR into one record per CDR3 protein. The table shows just under 95,000 distinct CDR3 sequences, with around 94% occurring only once. What was sequenced was CD4+ T cells from PBMCs. The receptor set was obtained from a human donor with Susac syndrome.

The rearrangement uses TRBV9 and TRBJ2-1; TRBD2 matches at 8 bases. V gave up 3 bases and J gave up 0 bases; unmatched junction bases: 5. Looked up from germline, CDR1 is SGDLS and CDR2 is YYNGEE. The CDR3 loop spans 16 amino acids. The DNA for the CDR3 is TGTGCCAGCAGCGCCCGTAGCGGGGCCTCCTACAATGAGCAGTTCTTC. Translating it yields CASSARSGASYNEQFF.

The chain links TRBV5-4 to TRBJ2-1; 7 nucleotides match TRBD1. Germline assignment: CDR1 SGHNT and CDR2 YYREEE (reference sequence). CDR3 length: 16 amino acids. Trimming removed 5 bases from V and 8 bases from J; junction bases left unmatched: 16. CDR3 in amino acids: CASRSSPGQSRDEQFF. The CDR3 DNA is TGTGCCAGCAGATCTTCTCCGGGACAGTCACGCGATGAGCAGTTCTTC.

The chain couples TRBV7-2 to TRBJ2-5; D is ambiguous. CDR3 length: 15 amino acids. The V end lost 1 base, the J end lost 0 bases, and 9 bases lay between the germline ends. The germline gives CDR1 SGHTA, CDR2 FQGNSA. The CDR3 here is CASSLDSWYQETQYF. The CDR3 DNA sequence: TGTGCCAGCAGCTTAGACAGCTGGTACCAAGAGACCCAGTACTTC.

The chain couples TRBV27 to TRBJ1-1; 8 bases fit TRBD1. CDR1 MNHEY and CDR2 SMNVEV come from the germline V gene (reference sequence). The CDR3 has 21 amino acids. V was pared by 0 bases and J by 1 base, with 19 bases of the junction left unmatched. The CDR3 DNA follows: TGTGCCAGCAGTTTATCGTACGCCGGCGGGGGATACACAGGGGGGAACACTGAAGCTTTCTTT. Protein product: CASSLSYAGGGYTGGNTEAFF.

This chain joins TRBV9 and TRBJ2-1; possibly TRBD1 for D (5 bases). V lost 2 bases, J lost 0 bases, and 9 bases lay in between. CDR1 and CDR2 from the germline V gene are SGDLS and YYNGEE. This CDR3 has 15 residues. The CDR3 coding sequence is TGTGCCAGCAGCGTCACAGGTGGCTCCTACAATGAGCAGTTCTTC. Translating gives CASSVTGGSYNEQFF.

This chain uses TRBV3-1 with TRBJ1-2; a weak D match, TRBD1 (6 bases). Deletions cut 1 base from V and 5 bases from J, with 17 bases between. The germline V gene has CDR1 LGHDT and CDR2 YNNKEL (reference sequence). The CDR3 runs 16 residues. Written as DNA, the CDR3 is TGTGCCAGCAGCCAAGGACAGGCCGGCTATCAGTATGGCTACACCTTC. It yields the protein CASSQGQAGYQYGYTF. Drawing the rest from reference TRBV3-1 and TRBJ1-2, the complete variable domain is DTAVSQTPKYLVTQMGNDKSIKCEQNLGHDTMYWYKQDSKKFLKIMFSYNNKELIINETVPNRFSPKSPDKAHLNLHINSLELGDSAVYFCASSQGQAGYQYGYTFGSGTRLTVV.

This clonotype was seen just once. The J gene is TRBJ1-1, the V gene TRBV28; D is possibly TRBD1 (5 bases). The V gene lost 5 bases and the J gene lost 14 bases, with 15 bases spanning the gap. The CDR3 spans 11 residues. CDR1 is MDHEN, CDR2 SYDVKM, per germline. Here the CDR3 DNA reads TGTGCCAGCAGTCCGCGGACAAACCAGTTCTTT. Its protein is CASSPRTNQFF. Together with reference TRBV28 and TRBJ1-1, the CDR3 gives the full variable domain: DVKVTQSSRYLVKRTGEKVFLECVQDMDHENMFWYRQDPGLGLRLIYFSYDVKMKEKGDIPEGYSVSREKKERFSLILESASTNQTSMYLCASSPRTNQFFGQGTRLTVV.

This rearrangement joins TRBV30 to TRBJ2-1; 13 bases match TRBD2. CDR3 length equals 15 residues. Germline V CDR1 and CDR2: GTSNPN, SVGIG (reference sequence). The trim removed 1 base at V and 7 bases at J, leaving 4 bases unmatched. The CDR3 is CAWSGLAGGGNEQFF. The CDR3 DNA reads as TGTGCCTGGAGTGGACTAGCGGGGGGTGGGAATGAGCAGTTCTTC.

The V gene is TRBV12-3 or TRBV12-4, the J gene TRBJ1-2, with 9 positions matching TRBD1. The V segment lost 7 bases and the J segment 6 bases; nucleotides outside the gene matches: 6. CDR3 size: 13 residues. The CDR3 nucleotides are TGTGCCAGCAACCAGGACAGGGGAAATGGCTACACCTTC. The encoded protein is CASNQDRGNGYTF.

V gene TRBV7-9 combines with J gene TRBJ2-7; TRBD1 is a possible D gene (6 bases). With 4 bases removed from V and 1 base from J, the gap between germline ends came to 20 bases. The CDR3 length is 17 residues. In germline, CDR1 is SEHNR, CDR2 FQNEAQ (reference sequence). CDR3 protein: CASSSANLDRLSYEQYF. The CDR3 coding sequence is TGTGCCAGCAGCTCAGCAAACCTCGACAGGCTTTCCTACGAGCAGTACTTC.

Here the CDR3 DNA reads TGCAGTGCTGGAAGGCAGGGGGCAGGTTCACCCCTCCACTTT. Translating it yields CSAGRQGAGSPLHF. This chain joins TRBV20-1 and TRBJ1-6; 8 nucleotides agree with TRBD1. Germline V gene data show CDR1 as DFQATT and CDR2 as SNEGSKA (reference sequence). The trim removed 5 bases at V and 9 bases at J, leaving 9 bases unmatched. The CDR3 is made up of 14 amino acids.

The V call is TRBV9, the J call TRBJ2-1, with TRBD2 matching 10 bases. The V segment lost 3 bases and the J segment 2 bases; nucleotides outside the gene matches: 8. CDR3 size: 17 residues. Per germline, CDR1 SGDLS and CDR2 YYNGEE. CDR3 coding DNA: TGTGCCAGCAGCGACTCTGAAGCGGGGGGGACCTACAATGAGCAGTTCTTC. It is translated as CASSDSEAGGTYNEQFF.

This clonotype appeared a single time. The genes are TRBV9 and TRBJ2-1; TRBD2 matches at 7 bases. The CDR3 has 15 amino acids. Germline V lookup: CDR1 SGDLS, CDR2 YYNGEE. The trim removed 3 bases at V and 2 bases at J, leaving 5 bases unmatched. Here the CDR3 DNA reads TGTGCCAGCAGCGGGGGCGGGAGCCCCTACAATGAGCAGTTCTTC. Its translation is CASSGGGSPYNEQFF. Combining the CDR3 with reference TRBV9 and TRBJ2-1 gives the whole variable domain DSGVTQTPKHLITATGQRVTLRCSPRSGDLSVYWYQQSLDQGLQFLIQYYNGEERAKGNILERFSAQQFPDLHSELNLSSLELGDSALYFCASSGGGSPYNEQFFGPGTRLTVL.

V usage is TRBV10-1 and J usage is TRBJ1-2; D might be TRBD1 (6 bases). Trimming removed 4 bases from V and 6 bases from J, with 15 bases in between. The CDR3 loop spans 14 amino acids. CDR1 is WNHNN and CDR2 is SYGVQD in the germline V gene (reference sequence). The CDR3 is CASSASGTPNGYTF. As DNA, the CDR3 is TGCGCCAGCAGTGCGTCCGGGACACCCAATGGCTACACCTTC.

The chain combines TRBV19 with TRBJ1-4; D is unclear. Germline V gives CDR1 LNHDA, CDR2 SQIVND (reference sequence). The V end lost 3 bases, the J end lost 0 bases, and 5 bases lay between the germline ends. CDR3 length: 14 residues. Here the CDR3 DNA reads TGTGCCAGTAGTATCGGGACAACTAATGAAAAACTGTTTTTT. Protein sequence: CASSIGTTNEKLFF.